This TCR beta chain was retrieved from a study of shared clonotypes between healthy human individuals. Germline CDR1 and CDR2: LNHDA and SQIVND (reference sequence). The CDR3 sequence is 13 residues long. V trimming: 6 bases; J trimming: 2 bases; junction bases outside the gene matches: 3. There were only Caucasian adults among the donors, and all lived in Nashville, Tennessee. Original processing methods: Filtering differed because ImmunoSEQ produced junction-only sequences that carried no quality scores. Method: immunoSEQ multiplex PCR; TCRdb's copy keeps in-frame clones and lacks some. V and J calls and clone size are copied from that table; D and trimming were computed from the DNA. The sample contains over 2 million clones, 90% to 95% of which appear only once.

The chain joins TRBV19 to TRBJ1-2, with 7 bases matching TRBD1. Sequencing used naive CD4+ T cells sorted from blood. The subset: CD45RA+ positively selected. This clonotype was obtained from a man younger than 35 in good health. The CDR3 loop is CASRVQGNYGYTF. DNA for the CDR3: TGTGCCAGTAGAGTACAGGGGAACTATGGCTACACCTTC. Looking up the rest from reference TRBV19 and TRBJ1-2 gives the full variable domain: DGGITQSPKYLFRKEGQNVTLSCEQNLNHDAMYWYRQDPGQGLRLIYYSQIVNDFQKGDIAEGYSVSREKKESFPLTVTSAQKNPTAFYLCASRVQGNYGYTFGSGTRLTVV.